The rows below give T cell receptor beta chains drawn from one sample of a study of blood T cell repertoires in COVID-19. TCRdb's copy holds only in-frame clones and misses some; the assay was immunoSEQ multiplex PCR. The sample lists fewer than 200,000 clones, over 80% seen once, with under 4% in the top ten. Sequenced: PBMCs or T cells enriched from blood (not recorded which). The source is a woman between 25 and 40 years old who had been exposed to COVID-19. Each CDR3 is given with its conserved first and last residue. A D gene is named only where the DNA matches it firmly. A row's size may be missing; if present it is once, few, many or a size class.

>TRBD1|TRBV7-9|TRBJ1-1|-
CASSLVDRVNTEAFF
TGTGCCAGCAGCTTAGTGGACAGGGTTAACACTGAAGCTTTCTTT
>-|TRBV5-1|TRBJ1-4|-
CASSLRGSEVEKLFF
TGCGCCAGCAGCTTGCGGGGATCTGAGGTGGAAAAACTGTTTTTT
>TRBD1|TRBV30|TRBJ2-5|-
CAWSSHRGAKETQYF
TGTGCCTGGAGTTCACACAGGGGGGCTAAAGAGACCCAGTACTTC
>TRBD1|TRBV3-1/TRBV3-2|TRBJ1-3|-
CASSQKGARSGNTIYF
TGTGCCAGCAGCCAAAAGGGGGCTAGGTCTGGAAACACCATATATTTT
>-|TRBV19|TRBJ1-1|-
CASTTLAENTEAFF
TGTGCCAGTACAACACTAGCCGAGAACACTGAAGCTTTCTTT
>-|TRBV27|TRBJ1-2|-
CASRAGWRGYGYTF
TGTGCCAGCAGGGCAGGGTGGAGGGGCTATGGCTACACCTTC
>-|TRBV27|TRBJ2-4|-
CASPSPPGEVGKNIQYF
TGTGCCAGCCCTTCCCCCCCCGGGGAGGTTGGCAAAAACATTCAGTACTTC
>TRBD1|TRBV12-5|TRBJ1-4|-
CASGRGAGTGTEKLFF
TGTGCTAGTGGCCGTGGTGCCGGGACAGGGACGGAAAAACTGTTTTTT
>-|TRBV4-1|TRBJ2-7|-
CASSLRTPSYEQYF
TGCGCCAGCAGCCTTCGAACACCATCCTACGAGCAGTACTTC
>TRBD1|TRBV4-1|TRBJ2-5|-
CASSQRTGEETQYF
TGCGCCAGCAGCCAACGGACAGGGGAAGAGACCCAGTACTTC
>-|TRBV21-1|TRBJ2-5|few
CASSKRVRGGQETQYF
TGTGCCAGCAGCAAAAGAGTTCGGGGGGGGCAAGAGACCCAGTACTTC
>-|TRBV3-1/TRBV3-2|TRBJ2-7|-
CASSQDWSGYYYEQYF
TGTGCCAGCAGCCAAGATTGGTCCGGCTACTACTACGAGCAGTACTTC
>-|TRBV27|TRBJ1-1|few
CASSSRRGAGNTEAFF
TGTGCCAGCAGTTCCCGCAGAGGCGCCGGGAACACTGAAGCTTTCTTT
>-|TRBV7-9|TRBJ1-6|-
CASSLYKIGGSYNSPLHF
TGTGCCAGCAGCTTATATAAGATCGGGGGCTCCTATAATTCACCCCTCCACTTT
>TRBD1|TRBV5-1|TRBJ1-4|-
CASCRTGSREATNEKLFF
TGCGCCAGCTGCCGGACAGGGAGCAGAGAGGCAACTAATGAAAAACTGTTTTTT
>-|TRBV10-3|TRBJ1-2|-
CAISESPRDYGYTF
TGTGCCATCAGTGAGTCTCCCAGGGATTATGGCTACACCTTC
>-|TRBV30|TRBJ2-7|-
CASHIRGNEQYF
TGTGCCTCTCACATACGGGGGAATGAGCAGTACTTC
>-|TRBV6-5|TRBJ2-3|-
CASSYFQTDTQYF
TGTGCCAGCAGTTACTTCCAGACAGATACGCAGTATTTT
>-|TRBV7-9|TRBJ2-7|-
CASRSDRAYEQYF
TGTGCCAGCAGATCGGACAGAGCCTACGAGCAGTACTTC
>-|TRBV4-3|TRBJ2-3|-
CASSRSAQGTTDTQYF
TGCGCCAGCAGCCGATCAGCTCAGGGGACGACAGATACGCAGTATTTT
>-|TRBV18|TRBJ1-1|-
CASSPQENTEAFF
TGTGCCAGCTCACCGCAGGAGAACACTGAAGCTTTCTTT
>TRBD1|TRBV5-1|TRBJ2-1|-
CASSLGTGVYNEQFF
TGCGCCAGCAGCTTGGGGACAGGGGTCTACAATGAGCAGTTCTTC
>-|TRBV7-2|TRBJ2-7|-
CASSPPGDFYEQYF
TGTGCCAGCAGCCCCCCCGGAGATTTCTACGAGCAGTACTTC
>-|TRBV4-1|TRBJ2-1|-
CASSQAHRGGSYNEQFF
TGCGCCAGCAGCCAAGCCCACAGGGGAGGCTCCTACAATGAGCAGTTCTTC
>-|TRBV7-2|TRBJ2-7|-
CASSLGQGITYEQYF
TGTGCCAGCAGTTTAGGGCAGGGGATTACCTACGAGCAGTACTTC
>-|TRBV6-6|TRBJ1-3|many
CASTISGNTIYF
TGTGCCAGCACCATCTCTGGAAACACCATATATTTT
>-|TRBV12-3/TRBV12-4|TRBJ2-5|-
CASSLALQETQYF
TGTGCCAGCAGTTTGGCCCTCCAAGAGACCCAGTACTTC
>TRBD1|TRBV5-1|TRBJ2-7|-
CASSFLIPYWTGKNSYEQYF
TGCGCCAGCAGCTTCCTCATTCCTTACTGGACAGGGAAGAACTCCTACGAGCAGTACTTC
>TRBD1|TRBV9|TRBJ1-2|-
CASSVRDRGSYGYTF
TGTGCCAGCAGCGTCCGGGACAGGGGCAGCTATGGCTACACCTTC
>TRBD1|TRBV11-2|TRBJ2-7|-
CASSSGTGSYEQYF
TGTGCCAGCAGCTCAGGGACAGGGTCCTACGAGCAGTACTTC
>-|TRBV7-2|TRBJ1-2|once
CASSLGPQGSNTDYGYTF
TGTGCCAGCAGCTTAGGACCGCAGGGGTCGAACACCGATTATGGCTACACCTTC